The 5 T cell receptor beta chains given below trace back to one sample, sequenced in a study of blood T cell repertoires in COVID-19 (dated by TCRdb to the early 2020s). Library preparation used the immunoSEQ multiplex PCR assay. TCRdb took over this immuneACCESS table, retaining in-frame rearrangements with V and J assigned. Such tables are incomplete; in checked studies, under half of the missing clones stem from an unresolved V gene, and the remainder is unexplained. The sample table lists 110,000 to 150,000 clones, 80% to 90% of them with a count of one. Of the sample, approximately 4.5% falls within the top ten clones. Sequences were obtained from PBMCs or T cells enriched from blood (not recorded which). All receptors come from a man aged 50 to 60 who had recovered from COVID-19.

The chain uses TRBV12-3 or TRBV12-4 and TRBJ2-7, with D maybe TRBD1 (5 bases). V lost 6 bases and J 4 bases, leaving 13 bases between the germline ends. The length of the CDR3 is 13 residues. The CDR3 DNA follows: TGTGCCAGCAGAACGGTGGGGCGATACGAGCAGTACTTC. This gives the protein CASRTVGRYEQYF.

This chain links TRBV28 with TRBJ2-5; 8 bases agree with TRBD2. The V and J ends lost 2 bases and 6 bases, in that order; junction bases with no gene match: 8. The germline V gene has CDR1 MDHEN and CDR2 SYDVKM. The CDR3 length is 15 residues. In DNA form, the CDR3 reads TGTGCCAGCAGTTTACGGGGGGGAGGGCTGAAGACCCAGTACTTC. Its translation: CASSLRGGGLKTQYF.

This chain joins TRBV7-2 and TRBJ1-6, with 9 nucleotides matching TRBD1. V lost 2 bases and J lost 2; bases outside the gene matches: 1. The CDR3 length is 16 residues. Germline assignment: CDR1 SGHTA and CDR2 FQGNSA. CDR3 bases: TGTGCCAGCAGCTTAACAGGGGGCACCTATAATTCACCCCTCCACTTT. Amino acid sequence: CASSLTGGTYNSPLHF.

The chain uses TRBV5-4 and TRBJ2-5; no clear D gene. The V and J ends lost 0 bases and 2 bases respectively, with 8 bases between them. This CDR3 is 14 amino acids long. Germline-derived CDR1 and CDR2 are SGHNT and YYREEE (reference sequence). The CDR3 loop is CASSLAPGQETQYF. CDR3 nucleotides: TGTGCCAGCAGCTTGGCGCCAGGACAAGAGACCCAGTACTTC. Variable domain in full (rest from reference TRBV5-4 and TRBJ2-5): ETGVTQSPTHLIKTRGQQVTLRCSSQSGHNTVSWYQQALGQGPQFIFQYYREEENGRGNFPPRFSGLQFPNYSSELNVNALELDDSALYLCASSLAPGQETQYFGPGTRLLVL.

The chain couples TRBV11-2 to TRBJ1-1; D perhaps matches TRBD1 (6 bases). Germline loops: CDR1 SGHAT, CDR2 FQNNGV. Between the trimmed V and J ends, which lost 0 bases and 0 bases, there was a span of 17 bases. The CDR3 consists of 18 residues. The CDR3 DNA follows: TGTGCCAGCAGCTTAGATCAGGCCAGGGGCTACGTGAACACTGAAGCTTTCTTT. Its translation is CASSLDQARGYVNTEAFF. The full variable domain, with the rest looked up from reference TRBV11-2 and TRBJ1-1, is EAGVAQSPRYKIIEKRQSVAFWCNPISGHATLYWYQQILGQGPKLLIQFQNNGVVDDSQLPKDRFSAERLKGVDSTLKIQPAKLEDSAVYLCASSLDQARGYVNTEAFFGQGTRLTVV.